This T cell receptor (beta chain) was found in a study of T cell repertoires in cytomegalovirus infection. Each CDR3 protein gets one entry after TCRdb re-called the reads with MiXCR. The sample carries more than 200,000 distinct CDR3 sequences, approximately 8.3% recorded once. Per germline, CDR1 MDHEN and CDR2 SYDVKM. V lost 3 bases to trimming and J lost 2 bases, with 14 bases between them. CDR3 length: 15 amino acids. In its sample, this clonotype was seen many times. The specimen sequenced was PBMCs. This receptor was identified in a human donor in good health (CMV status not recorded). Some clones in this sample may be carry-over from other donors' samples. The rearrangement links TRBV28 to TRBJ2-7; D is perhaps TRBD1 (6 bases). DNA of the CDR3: TGTGCCAGCAGTTTTTTGTCAGGGGTGACCTACGAGCAGTACTTC. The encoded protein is CASSFLSGVTYEQYF.